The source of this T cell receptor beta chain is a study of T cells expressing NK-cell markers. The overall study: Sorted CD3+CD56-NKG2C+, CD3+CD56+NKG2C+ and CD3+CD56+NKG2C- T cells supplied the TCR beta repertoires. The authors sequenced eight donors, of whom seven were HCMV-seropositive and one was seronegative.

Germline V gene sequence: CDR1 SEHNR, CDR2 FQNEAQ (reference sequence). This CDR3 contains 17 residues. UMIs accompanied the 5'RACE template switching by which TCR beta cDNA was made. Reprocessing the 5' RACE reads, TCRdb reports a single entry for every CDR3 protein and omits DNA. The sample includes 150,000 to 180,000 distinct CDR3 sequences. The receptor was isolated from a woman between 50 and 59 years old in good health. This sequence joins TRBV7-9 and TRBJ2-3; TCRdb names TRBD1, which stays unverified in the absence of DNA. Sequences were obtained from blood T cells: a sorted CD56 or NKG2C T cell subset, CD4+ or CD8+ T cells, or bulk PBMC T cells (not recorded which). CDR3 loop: CASSQPETGDHTDTQYF. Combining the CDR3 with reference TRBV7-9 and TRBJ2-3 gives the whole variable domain DTGVSQNPRHKITKRGQNVTFRCDPISEHNRLYWYRQTLGQGPEFLTYFQNEAQLEKSRLLSDRFSAERPKGSFSTLEIQRTEQGDSAMYLCASSQPETGDHTDTQYFGPGTRLTVL.